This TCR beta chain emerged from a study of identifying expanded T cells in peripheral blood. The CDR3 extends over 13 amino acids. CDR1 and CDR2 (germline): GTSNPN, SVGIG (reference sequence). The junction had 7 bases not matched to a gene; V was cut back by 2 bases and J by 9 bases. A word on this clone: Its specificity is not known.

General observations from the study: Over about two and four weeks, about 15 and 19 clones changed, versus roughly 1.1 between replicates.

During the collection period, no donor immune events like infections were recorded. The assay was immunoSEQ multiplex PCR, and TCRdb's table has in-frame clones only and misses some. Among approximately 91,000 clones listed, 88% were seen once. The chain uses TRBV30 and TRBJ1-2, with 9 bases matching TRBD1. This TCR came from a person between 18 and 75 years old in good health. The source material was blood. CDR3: CAWSWDRVSSYTF. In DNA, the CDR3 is TGTGCCTGGAGTTGGGACAGGGTATCGAGCTACACCTTC.